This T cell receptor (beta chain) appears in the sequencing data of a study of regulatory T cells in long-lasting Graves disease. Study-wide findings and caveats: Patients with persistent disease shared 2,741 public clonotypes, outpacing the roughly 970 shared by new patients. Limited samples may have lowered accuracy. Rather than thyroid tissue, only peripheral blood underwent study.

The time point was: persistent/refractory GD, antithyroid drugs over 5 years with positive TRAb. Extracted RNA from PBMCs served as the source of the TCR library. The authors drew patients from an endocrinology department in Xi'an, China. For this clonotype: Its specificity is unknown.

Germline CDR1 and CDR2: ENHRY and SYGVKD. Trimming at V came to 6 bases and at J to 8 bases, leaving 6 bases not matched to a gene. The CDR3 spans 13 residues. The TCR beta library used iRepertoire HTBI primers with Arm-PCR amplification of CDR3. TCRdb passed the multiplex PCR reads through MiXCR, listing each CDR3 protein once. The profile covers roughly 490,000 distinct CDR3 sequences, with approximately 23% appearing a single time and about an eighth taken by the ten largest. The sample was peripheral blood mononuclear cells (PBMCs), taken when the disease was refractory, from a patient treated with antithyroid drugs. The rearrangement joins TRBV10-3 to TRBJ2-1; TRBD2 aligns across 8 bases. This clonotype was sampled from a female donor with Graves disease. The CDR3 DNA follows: TGTGCCATCAGAAATAGCGGGAAGGATGAGCAGTTCTTC. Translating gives CAIRNSGKDEQFF.